Listed here are 22 T cell receptor beta chains from one sample, sequenced in a study of shared clonotypes between healthy human individuals (dated by TCRdb to between 2020 and 2021). For the CD8 naive samples, CD45RO-negative cells were positively selected for CCR7, yielding a CD45RA+CCR7+ population from which TemRA cells were excluded. The method behind the library was the immunoSEQ multiplex PCR assay. In its TCRdb copy, this immuneACCESS table keeps in-frame sequences only and misses some clones. Where compared with another copy, unresolved V genes explain less than half of these, and the others have no known cause. Here the sample has some 2,100,000 clones; about 93% occur a single time. The ten largest clones take up 1.7% of the sample. The specimen was naive CD8+ T cells from PBMCs. The cell subset or site label corresponds to: CD45RA+CCR7+. The source of these receptors is a man in his late teens or twenties in good health. Some clones in this sample may be carry-over from other donors' samples.

The chain has TRBV4-3 and TRBJ2-1; possibly TRBD1 for D (6 bases). Trimming took off 2 bases at V and 2 bases at J, with 13 bases between the two ends. This CDR3 has 16 amino acids. Looked up from germline, CDR1 is LGHNA and CDR2 is YSLEER. The CDR3 reads CASSQSFRDTYNEQFF. In DNA, the CDR3 is TGCGCCAGCAGCCAATCGTTCCGGGACACCTACAATGAGCAGTTCTTC.

The V and J genes are TRBV9 and TRBJ2-7; no firm D call. V was trimmed by 3 bases and J by 6 bases, leaving 16 bases between them. This CDR3 is built from 14 residues. The germline gives CDR1 SGDLS, CDR2 YYNGEE. The CDR3 reads CASSDRLNPGEQYF. The DNA for the CDR3 is TGTGCCAGCAGCGACCGCTTGAACCCCGGCGAGCAGTACTTC.

The chain has TRBV27 and TRBJ2-7; 13 nucleotides align to TRBD2. The germline V gene encodes CDR1 MNHEY and CDR2 SMNVEV (reference sequence). The CDR3 has 16 residues. Losses at the gene ends were 1 base for V and 4 bases for J; bases not matched to a gene: 4. CDR3 in DNA: TGTGCCAGCAGTTTATTCGGACTAGCGGGGGTTTACGAGCAGTACTTC. The encoded protein is CASSLFGLAGVYEQYF.

The chain uses TRBV14 and TRBJ2-7; TRBD1 aligns across 10 bases. The CDR3 consists of 20 residues. Germline CDR1 SGHDN, CDR2 FVKESK. Unmatched junction bases numbered 15, after V lost 0 bases and J lost 1 base. The chain's CDR3 is CASSQEGRSGTGVISYEQYF. In nucleotides, the CDR3 is TGTGCCAGCAGCCAAGAAGGAAGGTCGGGGACAGGGGTGATATCCTACGAGCAGTACTTC.

This chain connects TRBV4-1 to TRBJ1-4, with 8 bases identical to TRBD1. Germline V gene lookup returns CDR1 MGHRA and CDR2 YSYEKL. This CDR3 contains 16 residues. With 4 bases clipped from V and 6 bases from J, the junction kept 10 bases outside the gene matches. The CDR3: CASSPVVMTGDEKLFF. The CDR3 DNA reads as TGCGCCAGCAGCCCAGTCGTGATGACAGGGGATGAAAAACTGTTTTTT.

This rearrangement joins TRBV19 to TRBJ2-1; D is possibly TRBD1 (6 bases). Germline V CDR1 and CDR2: LNHDA, SQIVND (reference sequence). V was cut by 4 bases and J by 4 bases, with 14 bases left in between. The CDR3 extends over 15 amino acids. The CDR3 reads CASSSRDTGYNEQFF. The CDR3 DNA reads as TGTGCCAGTAGTAGTAGGGACACGGGTTACAATGAGCAGTTCTTC.

The gene calls are TRBV18 and TRBJ1-1; possibly TRBD1 for D (5 bases). Germline values: CDR1 KGHSH, CDR2 LQKENI. CDR3 length: 15 residues. V was clipped by 3 bases and J by 0 bases, with 11 bases between them. CDR3: CASSPTGQMNTEAFF. The CDR3 DNA reads TGTGCCAGCTCACCGACCGGACAAATGAACACTGAAGCTTTCTTT.

The J gene is TRBJ2-5, the V gene TRBV6-6, with 8 positions matching TRBD1. The CDR3 contains 14 residues. J was trimmed by 7 bases and V by 6 bases; bases with no gene match: 10. CDR1 is MNHNY, CDR2 SVGAGI, per germline (reference sequence). This CDR3 is CASRDLPTGGTQYF. The CDR3 DNA reads TGTGCCAGCAGGGATCTTCCTACAGGGGGGACCCAGTACTTC.

As regards this clone: Different DNA sequences within this sample yield the same CDR3. V is TRBV29-1 and J is TRBJ2-1; D could derive from TRBD1 or TRBD2 (5 bases each). The CDR3 covers 15 residues. Germline assignment: CDR1 SQVTM and CDR2 ANQGSEA. The ends were cut back, 1 base at V and 1 base at J, with 11 bases in the middle. The CDR3 protein is CSVEGGRQSYNEQFF. CDR3 nucleotides: TGCAGCGTTGAAGGGGGGAGACAGTCCTACAATGAGCAGTTCTTC.

The gene calls are TRBV28 and TRBJ2-1, with TRBD1 identical over 7 bases. Germline loops: CDR1 MDHEN, CDR2 SYDVKM. With 3 bases clipped from V and 6 bases from J, the junction kept 8 bases outside the gene matches. This CDR3 region has 15 residues. The CDR3 nucleotides read TGTGCCAGCAGTTTTCTCGAGACAGGGTCCAATGAGCAGTTCTTC. Protein: CASSFLETGSNEQFF.

The chain is built from TRBV7-2 and TRBJ2-1; D not resolved. V was pared by 1 base and J by 5 bases, with 15 bases between. CDR3 length equals 16 residues. Looked up from germline, CDR1 is SGHTA and CDR2 is FQGNSA. CDR3 in amino acids: CASSLDFSSINNEQFF. DNA of the CDR3: TGTGCCAGCAGCTTAGATTTTTCCAGCATAAACAATGAGCAGTTCTTC.

This sequence joins TRBV21-1 and TRBJ2-2; TRBD2, the D gene given by the table, was not confirmed from the DNA. TRBV21-1 is reported as a pseudogene. This CDR3 has 24 amino acids. The DNA for the CDR3 is TGTGCCAGCAGCAAAGAGCGAAAGCATCATGGGTGGCAGGAGGCAAGTTCGAACACCGGGGAGCTGTTTTTT. It encodes CASSKERKHHGWQEASSNTGELFF.

This chain links TRBV27 with TRBJ2-7; no clear D. CDR1 MNHEY and CDR2 SMNVEV come from the germline V gene (reference sequence). This CDR3 has 14 residues. Trimming stripped 2 bases from V and 3 bases from J, with 11 bases between. The DNA of the CDR3 is TGTGCCAGCAGTTTAAAGTTCACCTACTACGAGCAGTACTTC. Its protein is CASSLKFTYYEQYF.

The chain has TRBV7-8 and TRBJ2-2; D is unclear. The length of the CDR3 is 17 residues. Trimming removed 5 bases at V and 3 bases at J, with 19 bases between. Per the germline V gene, CDR1 is SGHVS and CDR2 is FQNEAQ. CDR3 in DNA: TGTGCCAGCAGCCCGTCGCTAATGGGCGAGGACACCGGGGAGCTGTTTTTT. Amino acid sequence: CASSPSLMGEDTGELFF.

V usage is TRBV11-2 and J usage is TRBJ1-2; D might be TRBD1 (6 bases). V was cut by 5 bases and J by 8 bases, with 21 bases left in between. The CDR3 has 15 amino acids. Germline-derived CDR1 and CDR2 are SGHAT and FQNNGV. CDR3 DNA sequence: TGTGCCAGCAGCCCCAGAAACAGGGAGGGATACGGCTACACCTTC. Its translation is CASSPRNREGYGYTF. Looking up the rest from reference TRBV11-2 and TRBJ1-2 gives the full variable domain: EAGVAQSPRYKIIEKRQSVAFWCNPISGHATLYWYQQILGQGPKLLIQFQNNGVVDDSQLPKDRFSAERLKGVDSTLKIQPAKLEDSAVYLCASSPRNREGYGYTFGSGTRLTVV.

The table lists this clone with a few counts. The rearrangement links TRBV4-1 to TRBJ1-2, with D tentatively TRBD1 (5 bases). The CDR3 spans 13 residues. V lost 1 base and J 7 bases, leaving 10 bases between the germline ends. Looked up from germline, CDR1 is MGHRA and CDR2 is YSYEKL. The CDR3 loop is CASSQAAGIGYTF. The DNA of the CDR3 is TGCGCCAGCAGCCAAGCGGCAGGGATTGGCTACACCTTC.

Points on this clone: This sample also contains other DNA sequences that code for the same CDR3. This rearrangement joins TRBV27 to TRBJ1-1; D uncertain. This CDR3 is built from 15 residues. Germline V CDR1 and CDR2: MNHEY, SMNVEV (reference sequence). Deletions cut 0 bases from V and 0 bases from J, with 8 bases between. CDR3 nucleotides: TGTGCCAGCAGTTTATCGCGGACGGTGAACACTGAAGCTTTCTTT. Protein sequence: CASSLSRTVNTEAFF.

The chain links TRBV20-1 to TRBJ2-1; possibly TRBD1 or TRBD2 for D (5 bases each). This CDR3 has 10 amino acids. Looked up from germline, CDR1 is DFQATT and CDR2 is SNEGSKA (reference sequence). V lost 5 bases, J lost 8 bases, and 7 bases lay in between. In DNA, the CDR3 is TGCAGTGCTTTGGGGGATGAGCAGTTCTTC. Encoded protein: CSALGDEQFF.

The gene calls are TRBV4-1 and TRBJ1-2; 7 bases map to TRBD1. Per germline, CDR1 MGHRA and CDR2 YSYEKL. The V gene end was trimmed by 1 base and the J gene end by 4 bases; junction bases not matched to a gene: 3. The CDR3 spans 14 residues. The CDR3 spells CASSQVGQLYGYTF. The CDR3 DNA follows: TGCGCCAGCAGCCAAGTGGGACAGCTCTATGGCTACACCTTC.

The chain links TRBV10-3 to TRBJ1-5, with D perhaps TRBD1 (6 bases). Deletions cut 4 bases from V and 2 bases from J, with 24 bases between. In germline, CDR1 is ENHRY, CDR2 SYGVKD. CDR3 length equals 19 residues. The CDR3 sequence is CAISGGGAGGPVGNQPQHF. The CDR3 nucleotides read TGTGCCATCAGTGGAGGGGGTGCAGGCGGGCCTGTGGGCAATCAGCCCCAGCATTTT.

The chain recombines TRBV13 with TRBJ2-7; TRBD1 matches at 9 bases. This CDR3 is built from 15 residues. Trimming removed 8 bases from V and 6 bases from J; junction bases left unmatched: 14. Germline V gives CDR1 PRHDT, CDR2 FYEKMQ (reference sequence). CDR3 sequence: CASLLEGQGPSEQYF. Here the CDR3 DNA reads TGTGCCAGCCTATTGGAGGGACAGGGTCCGTCCGAGCAGTACTTC.

CDR3 nucleotides: TGTGCCAGCAGCCCCCTAAACAGGGGGCGGAAGGGCTACACCTTC. Translation gives CASSPLNRGRKGYTF. The chain has TRBV7-2 and TRBJ1-2, with 9 bases lining up with TRBD1. CDR3 length: 15 amino acids. Germline values: CDR1 SGHTA, CDR2 FQGNSA. V dropped 5 bases and J dropped 8; count of bases not matched to a gene: 12.